Each of the 2 T cell receptor beta chains below was sequenced from the same sample in a study of response to subunit inactivated influenza vaccine. MiXCR, run by TCRdb on the RT-PCR reads, gives a single entry per CDR3 protein. The sample includes about 570,000 distinct CDR3 sequences, about 11% of them seen just once. These data were also filed under a second study, of T cells expressing NK-cell markers. That report notes: For TCR beta, cDNA was produced by 5'RACE template switching with UMIs.

The sequencing here drew on PBMCs from blood, taken on the day of vaccination. Every receptor here comes from a man aged 45-65 years who received an inactivated influenza vaccine.

This clonotype was detected a few times. The V and J genes are TRBV3-1 and TRBJ1-2; D gene ambiguous. V lost 3 bases and J 2 bases, leaving 7 bases between the germline ends. This CDR3 is built from 13 residues. Germline V CDR1 and CDR2: LGHDT, YNNKEL (reference sequence). The CDR3 here is CASSHDPNYGYTF. The DNA for the CDR3 is TGTGCCAGCAGCCATGACCCAAACTATGGCTACACCTTC.

This clonotype was seen ten or more times. This chain uses TRBV3-1 with TRBJ2-1; 13 bases match TRBD2. The V gene's germline CDR1 is LGHDT and CDR2 YNNKEL (reference sequence). The CDR3 spans 16 residues. V trimming: 3 bases; J trimming: 9 bases; junction bases outside the gene matches: 8. CDR3 nucleotides: TGTGCCAGCAGCCATGGACTAGCGGGAGAAAATGGTGAGCAGTTCTTC. This translates into CASSHGLAGENGEQFF.